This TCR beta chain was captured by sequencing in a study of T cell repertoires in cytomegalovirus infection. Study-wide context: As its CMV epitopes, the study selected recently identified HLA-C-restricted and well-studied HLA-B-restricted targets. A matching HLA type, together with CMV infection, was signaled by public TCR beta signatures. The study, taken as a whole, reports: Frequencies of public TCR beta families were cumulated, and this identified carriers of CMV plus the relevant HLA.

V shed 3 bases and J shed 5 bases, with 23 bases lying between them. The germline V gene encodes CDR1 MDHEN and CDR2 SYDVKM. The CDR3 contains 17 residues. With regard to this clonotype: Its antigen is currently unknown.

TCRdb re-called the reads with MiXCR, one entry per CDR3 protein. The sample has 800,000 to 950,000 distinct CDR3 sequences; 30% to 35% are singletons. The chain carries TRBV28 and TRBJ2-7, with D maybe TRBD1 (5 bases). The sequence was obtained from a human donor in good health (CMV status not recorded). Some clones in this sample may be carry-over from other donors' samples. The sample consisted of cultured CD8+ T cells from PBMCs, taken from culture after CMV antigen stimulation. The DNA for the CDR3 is TGTGCCAGCAGTTTCCCCCTAGACAGAGACCACCCGGACGAGCAGTACGTC. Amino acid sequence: CASSFPLDRDHPDEQYV.